The clone carrying this TCR beta chain showed up just a few times. Its specificity is unknown. Per germline, CDR1 SGHAT and CDR2 FQNNGV. CDR3 length equals 15 residues. V shed 6 bases and J shed 7 bases, with 19 bases lying between them. The source of the sample is a study of response to subunit inactivated influenza vaccine. Broader study findings: The authors suggested that few new T cells are recruited per seasonal influenza vaccination.

TCRdb reanalysed the RT-PCR reads using MiXCR and keeps one entry per CDR3 protein. The table lists 600,000 to 850,000 distinct CDR3 sequences, 11% to 15% of them singletons, with less than 9% in the top ten. This TCR derives from a man aged 45-60 years who received an inactivated influenza vaccine. This chain uses TRBV11-2 with TRBJ2-1, with D perhaps assigned TRBD1 or TRBD2 (6 bases each). The source material was PBMCs from blood, sampled 14 to 15 days before vaccination. The CDR3 region is CASSTPGGLMNEQFF. The CDR3 DNA reads TGTGCCAGCAGTACACCCGGGGGCCTAATGAATGAGCAGTTCTTC.